This TCR beta chain was sequenced during a study of blood T cell repertoires in COVID-19. With 6 bases removed from V and 7 bases from J, the gap between germline ends came to 16 bases. CDR1 is MNHEY, CDR2 SVGAGI, per germline. This CDR3 spans 13 amino acids. Here immunoSEQ multiplex PCR was the method, and the copy in TCRdb shows in-frame clones only, minus some. This table has under 300,000 clones, roughly four fifths appearing once. Input material: peripheral blood. This TCR came from a woman younger than 30 with acute or convalescent COVID-19. The chain joins TRBV6-5 to TRBJ2-7, with a tentative D call TRBD2 (6 bases). CDR3: CASSMTRPGEQYF. CDR3 DNA sequence: TGTGCCAGCAGCATGACTAGGCCTGGTGAGCAGTACTTC.